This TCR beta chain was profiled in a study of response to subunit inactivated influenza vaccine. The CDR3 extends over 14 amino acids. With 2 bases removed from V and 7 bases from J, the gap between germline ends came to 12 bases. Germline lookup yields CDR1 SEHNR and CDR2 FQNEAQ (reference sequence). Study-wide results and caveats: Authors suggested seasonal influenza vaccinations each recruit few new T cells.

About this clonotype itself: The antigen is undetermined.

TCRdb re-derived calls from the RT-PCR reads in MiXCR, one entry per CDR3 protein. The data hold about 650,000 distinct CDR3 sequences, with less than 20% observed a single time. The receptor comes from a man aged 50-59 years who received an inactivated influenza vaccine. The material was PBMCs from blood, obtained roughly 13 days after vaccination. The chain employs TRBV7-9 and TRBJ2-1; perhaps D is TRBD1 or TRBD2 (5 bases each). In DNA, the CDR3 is TGTGCCAGCAGCTTATCTCAGGGACGAAATGAGCAGTTCTTC. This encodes CASSLSQGRNEQFF.